This T cell receptor (beta chain) comes out of a study of CD8 T cells in ankylosing spondylitis (dated by TCRdb to about 2017). General notes on the study: To find TCR variants linked to disease, the study profiled T cell receptor beta repertoires in ankylosing spondylitis patients and healthy donors. In total, the full study cohort was made up of over a hundred healthy donors and some 26 ankylosing spondylitis patients. Peripheral blood was sampled, and synovial fluid was additionally collected from ankylosing spondylitis patients.

Results and caveats for the whole study, not just this receptor: In peripheral blood, the disease-linked clones were found at relatively low frequencies and had a CD8+ phenotype. The disease-linked clones were reported to be significantly enriched in matched synovial fluid samples from ankylosing spondylitis patients. A TCR beta motif made up of several highly homologous amino acid variants appeared to be characteristic of blood from ankylosing spondylitis patients. Some TCR beta motif variants had previously been reported in synovial fluid and blood of reactive arthritis patients, which suggested common disease-initiation mechanisms.

To note about this clonotype: Its antigen specificity is not known. Base qualities were left out, and no much larger clone turns up one base away.

The CDR3 measures 12 amino acids from cysteine to phenylalanine. Only CDR3 DNA remains: 36 bases, in frame from the first base. The CDR1 and CDR2 encoded by the germline V gene are SQVTM and ANQGSEA. Relative to germline, V is 5 bases shorter and J is 9 bases shorter, with 14 bases between their ends. TCRdb shows the sequencer as Illumina HiSeq 2500. TCR beta libraries were prepared by quantitative 5'-RACE with molecular barcodes. Processing in the source paper ran as follows. Disease-linked TCR variants were identified with a new computational method built on a probabilistic model of VDJ rearrangement. TCRdb reprocessing: public reads trimmed at Q25 with fastp, clones called with MiXCR, in-frame beta chains kept. When rows share a CDR3 protein, they turn into one entry using the most common DNA and genes. The authors' filters were not applied to this entry. The sample yields about 390,000 distinct CDR3 sequences; more than 20% were counted once. About a sixth of the sample belongs to the ten largest clones.

This chain is built from TRBV29-1 and TRBJ2-1; the D region is possibly TRBD1 or TRBD2, each matching across 6 bases. The sequencing input was blood, either unsorted or a sorted T cell fraction (not recorded which). The receptor was derived from a male donor with ankylosing spondylitis. In nucleotides, the sequence is TGCAGCGTTAGGGATGGGGGGCTTGAGCAGTTCTTC. This encodes CSVRDGGLEQFF.